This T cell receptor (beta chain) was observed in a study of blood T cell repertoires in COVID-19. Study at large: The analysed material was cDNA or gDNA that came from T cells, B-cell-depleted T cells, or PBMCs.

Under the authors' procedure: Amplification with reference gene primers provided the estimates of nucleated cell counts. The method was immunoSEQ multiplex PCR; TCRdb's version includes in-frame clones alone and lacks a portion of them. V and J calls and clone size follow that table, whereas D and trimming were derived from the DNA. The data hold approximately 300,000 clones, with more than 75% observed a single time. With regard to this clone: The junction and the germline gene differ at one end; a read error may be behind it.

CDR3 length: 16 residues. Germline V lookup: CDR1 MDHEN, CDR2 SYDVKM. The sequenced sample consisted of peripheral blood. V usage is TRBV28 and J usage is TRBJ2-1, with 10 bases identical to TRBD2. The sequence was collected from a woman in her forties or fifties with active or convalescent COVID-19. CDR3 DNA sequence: TGTGCCAGCAGGTTATCTAGCGGGAGAAGGTACAATGAGCAGTTCTTC. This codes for CASRLSSGRRYNEQFF.